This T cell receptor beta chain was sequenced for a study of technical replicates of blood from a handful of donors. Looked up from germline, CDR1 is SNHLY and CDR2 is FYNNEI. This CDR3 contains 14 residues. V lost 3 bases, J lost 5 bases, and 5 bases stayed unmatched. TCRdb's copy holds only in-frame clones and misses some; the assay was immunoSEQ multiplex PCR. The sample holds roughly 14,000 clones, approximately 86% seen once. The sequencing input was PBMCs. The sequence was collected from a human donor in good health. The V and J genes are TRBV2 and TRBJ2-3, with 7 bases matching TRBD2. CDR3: CASSDSREIDTQYF. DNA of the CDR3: TGTGCCAGCAGTGACTCGCGGGAGATAGATACGCAGTATTTT. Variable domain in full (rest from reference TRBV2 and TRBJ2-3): EPEVTQTPSHQVTQMGQEVILRCVPISNHLYFYWYRQILGQKVEFLVSFYNNEISEKSEIFDDQFSVERPDGSNFTLKIRSTKLEDSAMYFCASSDSREIDTQYFGPGTRLTVL.